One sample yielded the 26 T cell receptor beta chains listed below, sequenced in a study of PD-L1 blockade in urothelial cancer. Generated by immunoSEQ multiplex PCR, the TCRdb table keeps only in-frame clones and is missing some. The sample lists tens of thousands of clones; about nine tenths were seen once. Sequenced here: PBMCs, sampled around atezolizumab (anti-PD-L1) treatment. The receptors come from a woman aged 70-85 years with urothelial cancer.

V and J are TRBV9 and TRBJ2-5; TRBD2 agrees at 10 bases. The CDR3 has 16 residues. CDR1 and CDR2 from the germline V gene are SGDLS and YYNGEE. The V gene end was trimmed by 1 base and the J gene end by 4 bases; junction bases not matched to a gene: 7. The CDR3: CASSVSSGGAVETQYF. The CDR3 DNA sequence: TGTGCCAGCAGCGTATCGAGCGGGGGGGCTGTAGAGACCCAGTACTTC.

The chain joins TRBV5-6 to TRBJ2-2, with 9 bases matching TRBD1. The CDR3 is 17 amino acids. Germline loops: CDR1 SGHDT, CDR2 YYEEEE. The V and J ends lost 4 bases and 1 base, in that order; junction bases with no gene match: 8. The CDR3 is CASSPEGQGLNTGELFF. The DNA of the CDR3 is TGTGCCAGCAGCCCGGAGGGACAGGGCCTGAACACCGGGGAGCTGTTTTTT.

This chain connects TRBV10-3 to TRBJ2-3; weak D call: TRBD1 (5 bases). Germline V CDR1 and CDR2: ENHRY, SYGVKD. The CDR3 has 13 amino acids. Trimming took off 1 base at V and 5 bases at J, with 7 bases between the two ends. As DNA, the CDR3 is TGTGCCATCAGTGAGTTACAGGTAGATACGCAGTATTTT. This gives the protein CAISELQVDTQYF.

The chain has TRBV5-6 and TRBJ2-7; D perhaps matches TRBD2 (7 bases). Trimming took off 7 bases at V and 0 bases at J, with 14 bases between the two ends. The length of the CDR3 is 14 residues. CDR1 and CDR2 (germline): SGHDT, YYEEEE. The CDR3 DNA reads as TGTGCCAGCGGTAACCGGGGGGCCTCCTACGAGCAGTACTTC. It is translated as CASGNRGASYEQYF.

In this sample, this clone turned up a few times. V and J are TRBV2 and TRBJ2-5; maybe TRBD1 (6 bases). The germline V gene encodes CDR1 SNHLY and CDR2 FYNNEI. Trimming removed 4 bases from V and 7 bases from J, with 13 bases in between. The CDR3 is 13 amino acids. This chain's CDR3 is CASSADRRATQYF. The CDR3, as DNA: TGTGCCAGCAGTGCGGACAGACGAGCGACCCAGTACTTC.

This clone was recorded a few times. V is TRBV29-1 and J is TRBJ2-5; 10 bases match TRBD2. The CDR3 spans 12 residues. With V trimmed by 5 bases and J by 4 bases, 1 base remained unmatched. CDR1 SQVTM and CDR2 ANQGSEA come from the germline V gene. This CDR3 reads CSVWTSGETQYF. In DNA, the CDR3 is TGCAGCGTTTGGACTAGCGGAGAGACCCAGTACTTC. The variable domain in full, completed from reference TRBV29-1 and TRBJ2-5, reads SAVISQKPSRDICQRGTSLTIQCQVDSQVTMMFWYRQQPGQSLTLIATANQGSEATYESGFVIDKFPISRPNLTFSTLTVSNMSPEDSSIYLCSVWTSGETQYFGPGTRLLVL.

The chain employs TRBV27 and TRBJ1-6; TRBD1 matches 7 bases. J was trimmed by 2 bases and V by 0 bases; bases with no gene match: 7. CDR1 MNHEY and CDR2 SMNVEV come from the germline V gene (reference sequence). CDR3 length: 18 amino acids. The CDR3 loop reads CASSLSGGGFPYNSPLHF. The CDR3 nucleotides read TGTGCCAGCAGTTTATCAGGGGGCGGCTTCCCCTATAATTCACCCCTCCACTTT.

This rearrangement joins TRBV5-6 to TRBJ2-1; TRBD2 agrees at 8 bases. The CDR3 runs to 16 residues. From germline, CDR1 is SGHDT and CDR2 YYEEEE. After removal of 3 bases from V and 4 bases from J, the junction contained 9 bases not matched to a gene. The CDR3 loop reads CASSYPSGGVYNEQFF. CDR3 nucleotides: TGTGCCAGCAGCTATCCCAGCGGGGGAGTATACAATGAGCAGTTCTTC.

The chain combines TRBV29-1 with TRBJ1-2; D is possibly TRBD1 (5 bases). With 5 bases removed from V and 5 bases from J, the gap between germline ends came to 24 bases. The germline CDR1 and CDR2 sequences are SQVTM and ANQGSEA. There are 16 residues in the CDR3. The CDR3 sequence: CSVPPAGGNPRYGYTF. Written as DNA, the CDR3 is TGCAGCGTTCCCCCCGCCGGGGGAAACCCTAGATATGGCTACACCTTC.

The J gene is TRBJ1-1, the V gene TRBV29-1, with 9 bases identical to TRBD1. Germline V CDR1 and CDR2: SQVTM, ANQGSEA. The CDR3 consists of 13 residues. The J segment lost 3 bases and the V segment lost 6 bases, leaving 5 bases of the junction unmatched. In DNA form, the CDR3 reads TGCAGCGTAACGACAGGGGGGGACACTGAAGCTTTCTTT. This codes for CSVTTGGDTEAFF.

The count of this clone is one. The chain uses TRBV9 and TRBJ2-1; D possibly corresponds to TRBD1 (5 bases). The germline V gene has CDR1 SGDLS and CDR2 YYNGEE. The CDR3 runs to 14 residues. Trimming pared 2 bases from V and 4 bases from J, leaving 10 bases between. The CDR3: CASSVEGDYNEQFF. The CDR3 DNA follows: TGTGCCAGCAGCGTGGAAGGGGATTACAATGAGCAGTTCTTC.

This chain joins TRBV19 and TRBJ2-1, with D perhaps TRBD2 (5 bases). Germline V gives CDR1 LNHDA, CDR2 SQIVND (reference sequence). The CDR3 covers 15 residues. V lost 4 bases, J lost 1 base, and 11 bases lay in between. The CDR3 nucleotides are TGTGCCAGTAGTACGGGGTCACCGTCCTACAATGAGCAGTTCTTC. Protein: CASSTGSPSYNEQFF.

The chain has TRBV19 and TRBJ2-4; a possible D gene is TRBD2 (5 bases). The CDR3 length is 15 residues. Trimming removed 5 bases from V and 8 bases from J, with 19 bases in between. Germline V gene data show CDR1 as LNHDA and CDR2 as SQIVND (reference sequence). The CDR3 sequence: CASSPPSRGIDIQYF. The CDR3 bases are TGTGCCAGTAGTCCCCCTTCACGGGGTATAGACATTCAGTACTTC.

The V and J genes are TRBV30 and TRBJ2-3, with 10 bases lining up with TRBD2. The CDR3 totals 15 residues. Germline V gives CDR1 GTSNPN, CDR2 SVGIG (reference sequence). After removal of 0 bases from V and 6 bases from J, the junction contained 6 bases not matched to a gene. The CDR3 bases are TGTGCCTGGAGTGTACTACTAGCGGGGTCGGATACGCAGTATTTT. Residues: CAWSVLLAGSDTQYF.

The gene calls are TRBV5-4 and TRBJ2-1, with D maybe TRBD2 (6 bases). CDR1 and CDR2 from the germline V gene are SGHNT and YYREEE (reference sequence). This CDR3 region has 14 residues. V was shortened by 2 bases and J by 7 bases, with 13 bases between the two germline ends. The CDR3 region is CASSFPEGRNEQFF. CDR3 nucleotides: TGTGCCAGCAGCTTTCCGGAGGGCCGGAATGAGCAGTTCTTC.

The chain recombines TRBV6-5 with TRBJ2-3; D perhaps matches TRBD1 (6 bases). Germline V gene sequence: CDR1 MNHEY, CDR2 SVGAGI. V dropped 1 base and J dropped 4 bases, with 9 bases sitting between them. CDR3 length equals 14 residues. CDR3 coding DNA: TGTGCCAGCAGTTACTTCGAGGGGGCAGATACGCAGTATTTT. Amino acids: CASSYFEGADTQYF.

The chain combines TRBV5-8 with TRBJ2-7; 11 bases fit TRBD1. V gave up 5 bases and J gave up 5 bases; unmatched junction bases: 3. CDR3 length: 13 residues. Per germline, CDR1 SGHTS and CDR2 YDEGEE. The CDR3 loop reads CASRDRGLDEQYF. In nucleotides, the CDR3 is TGTGCCAGCAGGGACAGGGGGCTCGACGAGCAGTACTTC.

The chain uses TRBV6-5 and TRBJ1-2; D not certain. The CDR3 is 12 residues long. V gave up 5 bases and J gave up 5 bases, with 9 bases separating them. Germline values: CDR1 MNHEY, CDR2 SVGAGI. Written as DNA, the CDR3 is TGTGCCAGCAGTCCCTATTCTTATGGCTACACCTTC. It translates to CASSPYSYGYTF.

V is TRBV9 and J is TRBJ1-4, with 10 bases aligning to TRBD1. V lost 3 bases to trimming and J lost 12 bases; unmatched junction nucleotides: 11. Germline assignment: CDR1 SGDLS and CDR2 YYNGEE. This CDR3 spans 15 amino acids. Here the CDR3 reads CASSAPGQGEDQLFF. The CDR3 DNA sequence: TGTGCCAGCAGCGCCCCAGGACAGGGGGAGGATCAACTGTTTTTT.

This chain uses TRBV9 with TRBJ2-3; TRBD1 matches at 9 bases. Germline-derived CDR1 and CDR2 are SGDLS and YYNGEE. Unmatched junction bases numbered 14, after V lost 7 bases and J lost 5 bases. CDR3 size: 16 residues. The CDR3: CASAGSRQGDGDTQYF. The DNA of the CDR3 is TGTGCCAGCGCCGGATCTAGACAGGGGGACGGAGATACGCAGTATTTT.

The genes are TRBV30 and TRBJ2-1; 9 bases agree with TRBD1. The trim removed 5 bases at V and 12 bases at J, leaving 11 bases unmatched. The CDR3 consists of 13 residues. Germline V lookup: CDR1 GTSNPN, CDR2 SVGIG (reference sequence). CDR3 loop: CAWGGQGGDGQFF. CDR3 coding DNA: TGTGCCTGGGGGGGACAGGGTGGGGATGGGCAGTTCTTC.

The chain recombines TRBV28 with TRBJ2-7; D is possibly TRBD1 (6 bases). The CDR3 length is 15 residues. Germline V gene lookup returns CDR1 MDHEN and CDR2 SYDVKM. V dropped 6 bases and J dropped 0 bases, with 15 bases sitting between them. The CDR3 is CASRRDRRSSYEQYF. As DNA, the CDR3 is TGTGCCAGCAGACGAGACAGGCGGAGCTCCTACGAGCAGTACTTC.

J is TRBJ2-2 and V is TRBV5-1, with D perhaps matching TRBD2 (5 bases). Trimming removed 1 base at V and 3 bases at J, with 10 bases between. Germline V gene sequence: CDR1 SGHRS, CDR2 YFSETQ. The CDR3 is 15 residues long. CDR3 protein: CASSLSGAHTGELFF. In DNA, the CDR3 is TGCGCCAGCAGCTTGAGCGGAGCCCACACCGGGGAGCTGTTTTTT.

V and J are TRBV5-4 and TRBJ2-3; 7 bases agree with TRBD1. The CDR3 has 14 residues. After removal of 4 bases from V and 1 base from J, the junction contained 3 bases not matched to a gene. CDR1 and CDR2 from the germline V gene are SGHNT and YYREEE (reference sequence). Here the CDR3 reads CASSPGQGTDTQYF. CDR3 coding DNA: TGTGCCAGCAGCCCAGGACAGGGCACAGATACGCAGTATTTT.

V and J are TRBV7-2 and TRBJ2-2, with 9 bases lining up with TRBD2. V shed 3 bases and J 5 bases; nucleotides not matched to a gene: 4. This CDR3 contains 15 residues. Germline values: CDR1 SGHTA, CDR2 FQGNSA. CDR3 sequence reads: CASSFSAGGTGELFF. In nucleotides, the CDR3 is TGTGCCAGCAGCTTTTCAGCGGGGGGAACCGGGGAGCTGTTTTTT.

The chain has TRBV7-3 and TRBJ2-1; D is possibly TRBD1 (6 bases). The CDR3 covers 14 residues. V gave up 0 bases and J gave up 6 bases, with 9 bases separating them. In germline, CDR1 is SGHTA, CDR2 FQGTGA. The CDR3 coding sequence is TGTGCCAGCAGCTTAACTTCGGACAGCAATGAGCAGTTCTTC. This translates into CASSLTSDSNEQFF.